These 32 T cell receptor beta chains were sequenced from one sample in a study of shared clonotypes between healthy human individuals. Method: immunoSEQ multiplex PCR; TCRdb's copy keeps in-frame clones and lacks some. Here the sample spans roughly 2,000,000 clones, just under 95% being singletons. Naive CD8 isolation took CD45RO-negative cells positively selected for CCR7 and excluded terminally differentiated effector memory CD45RA+ cells. Source material: naive CD8+ T cells sorted from blood. Source of these receptors: a man between 18 and 29 years old in good health.

The genes are TRBV5-1 and TRBJ1-1; 11 nucleotides agree with TRBD1. Germline V gene sequence: CDR1 SGHRS, CDR2 YFSETQ. V lost 1 base, J lost 4 bases, and 9 bases stayed unmatched. The CDR3 length is 17 residues. The CDR3 loop reads CASSLTRDRGYVTEAFF. The CDR3 DNA sequence: TGCGCCAGCAGCTTGACTCGGGACAGGGGGTATGTCACTGAAGCTTTCTTT.

The chain employs TRBV5-6 and TRBJ2-5; the match to TRBD2 covers 13 bases. The germline V gene has CDR1 SGHDT and CDR2 YYEEEE. The CDR3 is 17 residues long. The J segment lost 1 base and the V segment lost 3 bases, leaving 6 bases of the junction unmatched. CDR3 region: CASSSGLAGDTQETQYF. Written as DNA, the CDR3 is TGTGCCAGCAGCTCCGGACTAGCGGGAGATACCCAAGAGACCCAGTACTTC.

The chain recombines TRBV28 with TRBJ2-5, with D possibly TRBD2 on 7 matching bases. This CDR3 region has 14 residues. The germline gives CDR1 MDHEN, CDR2 SYDVKM. Trimming removed 2 bases at V and 5 bases at J, with 12 bases between. CDR3 residues: CASSLGGAGETQYF. The CDR3 DNA follows: TGTGCCAGCAGTTTAGGGGGGGCCGGGGAGACCCAGTACTTC.

The gene calls are TRBV29-1 and TRBJ2-1; 10 nucleotides agree with TRBD2. Trimming took 4 bases from V and 3 from J; bases not matched to a gene: 6. The germline CDR1 and CDR2 sequences are SQVTM and ANQGSEA. This CDR3 is 15 amino acids long. CDR3 coding DNA: TGCAGCGTTGCCCCGGGACTAGCGCTCTACAATGAGCAGTTCTTC. Encoded protein: CSVAPGLALYNEQFF.

With respect to this clone: Other DNA sequences from this sample encode an identical CDR3 as well. V usage is TRBV5-1 and J usage is TRBJ2-7; D possibly corresponds to TRBD1 (6 bases). Germline CDR1 SGHRS, CDR2 YFSETQ. The CDR3 is 14 residues long. Trimming left V 4 bases short and J 0 bases short, with 11 bases between. Here the CDR3 reads CASSPWDNSYEQYF. The CDR3 region has the DNA TGCGCCAGCAGCCCCTGGGACAACTCCTACGAGCAGTACTTC.

The chain employs TRBV11-2 and TRBJ1-3, with D possibly matching TRBD1 (6 bases). Germline values: CDR1 SGHAT, CDR2 FQNNGV. The V gene lost 7 bases and the J gene lost 0 bases, with 16 bases spanning the gap. This CDR3 has 16 residues. The CDR3 DNA reads TGTGCCAGCAACATTGACAGGAGTCCCTCTGGAAACACCATATATTTT. Translated, it gives CASNIDRSPSGNTIYF. Variable domain in full (rest from reference TRBV11-2 and TRBJ1-3): EAGVAQSPRYKIIEKRQSVAFWCNPISGHATLYWYQQILGQGPKLLIQFQNNGVVDDSQLPKDRFSAERLKGVDSTLKIQPAKLEDSAVYLCASNIDRSPSGNTIYFGEGSWLTVV.

The CDR3 sequence is CASSPAGGGGEAFF. In nucleotides, the CDR3 is TGCGCCAGCAGTCCTGCAGGGGGCGGTGGTGAAGCTTTCTTT. The chain links TRBV10-1 to TRBJ1-1, with 8 bases fitting TRBD1. CDR3 length: 14 amino acids. Germline CDR1 reads WNHNN; CDR2 reads SYGVQD (reference sequence). V lost 5 bases and J lost 7; bases outside the gene matches: 9.

The V call is TRBV19, the J call TRBJ2-4, with 8 positions matching TRBD1. The V gene's germline CDR1 is LNHDA and CDR2 SQIVND (reference sequence). The V gene end was trimmed by 3 bases and the J gene end by 7 bases; junction bases not matched to a gene: 5. This CDR3 is built from 14 residues. CDR3 coding DNA: TGTGCCAGTAGTATTTTTGGACAGGGCAACATTCAGTACTTC. Protein product: CASSIFGQGNIQYF.

V and J are TRBV11-2 and TRBJ1-5, with D possibly being TRBD1 (6 bases). The germline V and J ends were trimmed by 1 base and 4 bases, with 17 bases remaining between them. The CDR3 contains 17 residues. Per germline, CDR1 SGHAT and CDR2 FQNNGV. The CDR3 DNA reads as TGTGCCAGCAGCTTAGGTCTCGGGGGCCGGATTAATCAGCCCCAGCATTTT. Amino acids: CASSLGLGGRINQPQHF.

This chain connects TRBV4-3 to TRBJ1-1, with D possibly matching TRBD1 (6 bases). This CDR3 comprises 14 residues. V lost 4 bases, J lost 1 base, and 10 bases lay in between. The germline gives CDR1 LGHNA, CDR2 YSLEER. The DNA for the CDR3 is TGCGCCAGCAGCCTGCAGGGGAGGAACACTGAAGCTTTCTTT. This translates into CASSLQGRNTEAFF.

The gene calls are TRBV27 and TRBJ1-6; a weak D match, TRBD1 (6 bases). The length of the CDR3 is 16 residues. The V gene lost 4 bases and the J gene lost 7 bases, with 17 bases spanning the gap. Germline loops: CDR1 MNHEY, CDR2 SMNVEV (reference sequence). Here the CDR3 reads CASSSLPPGQNSPLHF. CDR3 nucleotides: TGTGCCAGCAGTTCCCTACCCCCCGGACAGAATTCACCCCTCCACTTT.

This chain connects TRBV5-6 to TRBJ2-3; D not certain. Deletions cut 1 base from V and 2 bases from J, with 14 bases between. The CDR3 consists of 16 residues. Germline assignment: CDR1 SGHDT and CDR2 YYEEEE. Written as DNA, the CDR3 is TGTGCCAGCAGCTTGTGGGGTTCTACTTACACAGATACGCAGTATTTT. The encoded protein is CASSLWGSTYTDTQYF.

Worth noting for this clone: This sample also contains other DNA sequences that code for the same CDR3. The chain links TRBV7-9 to TRBJ1-1, with a tentative D call TRBD1 (5 bases). In germline, CDR1 is SEHNR, CDR2 FQNEAQ (reference sequence). V shed 4 bases and J shed 3 bases, with 12 bases lying between them. The CDR3 spans 14 residues. CDR3 DNA sequence: TGTGCCAGCAGCTCCCGGACGGGGGACACTGAAGCTTTCTTT. Translating gives CASSSRTGDTEAFF.

The chain employs TRBV30 and TRBJ2-7; possible D gene TRBD1, 6 bases. The CDR3 has 14 residues. Germline V gene lookup returns CDR1 GTSNPN and CDR2 SVGIG (reference sequence). The V gene lost 3 bases and the J gene lost 6 bases, with 18 bases spanning the gap. The CDR3 DNA reads TGTGCCTGGAGGAGCCGACAGGTAGTGGGCGAGCAGTACTTC. This gives the protein CAWRSRQVVGEQYF.

V is TRBV27 and J is TRBJ1-6; no firm D call. The CDR3 length is 17 residues. Trimming stripped 7 bases from V and 13 bases from J, with 29 bases between. CDR1 is MNHEY and CDR2 is SMNVEV in the germline V gene (reference sequence). The CDR3 is CASTVASGYPPGGPLHF. CDR3 DNA: TGTGCCAGCACCGTTGCCTCCGGGTATCCCCCAGGTGGGCCCCTCCACTTT.

The rearrangement uses TRBV2 and TRBJ2-7; possible D gene TRBD1, 6 bases. The germline V gene encodes CDR1 SNHLY and CDR2 FYNNEI. The CDR3 length is 11 residues. Trimming took 8 bases from V and 6 from J, leaving 11 bases between them. CDR3 DNA sequence: TGTGCCAGCCGTTCCAGGGGCGAGCAGTACTTC. Its protein is CASRSRGEQYF.

This clone was counted a few times. The chain is built from TRBV6-5 and TRBJ1-2; D gene unclear. This CDR3 region has 13 residues. Germline CDR1 and CDR2: MNHEY and SVGAGI. V lost 0 bases to trimming and J lost 8 bases, with 10 bases between them. The CDR3, as DNA: TGTGCCAGCAGTTACTCGACGGCTGTGGGCTACACCTTC. Residues: CASSYSTAVGYTF.

The CDR3 nucleotides read TGTGCCAGCAGCCTGGGGACACTACAATACGAGCAGTACTTC. It specifies CASSLGTLQYEQYF. The chain employs TRBV5-6 and TRBJ2-7; perhaps TRBD1 as D (6 bases). The V end lost 4 bases, the J end lost 4 bases, and 15 bases lay between the germline ends. Germline CDR1 reads SGHDT; CDR2 reads YYEEEE. The CDR3 extends over 14 amino acids. The whole variable domain, remainder taken from reference TRBV5-6 and TRBJ2-7, is DAGVTQSPTHLIKTRGQQVTLRCSPKSGHDTVSWYQQALGQGPQFIFQYYEEEERQRGNFPDRFSGHQFPNYSSELNVNALLLGDSALYLCASSLGTLQYEQYFGPGTRLTVT.

This clone was detected once. The same CDR3 also results from other DNA sequences found in this sample. CDR3 bases: TGTGCCTGGAGTGTAGAAGGGAATGGCTACACCTTC. The encoded protein is CAWSVEGNGYTF. The V call is TRBV30, the J call TRBJ1-2; no reliable D call. Per germline, CDR1 GTSNPN and CDR2 SVGIG (reference sequence). V was clipped by 0 bases and J by 6 bases, with 8 bases between them. The CDR3 is 12 residues long.

This clone was seen a single time. The chain carries TRBV28 and TRBJ1-1; D gene ambiguous. The ends were cut back, 1 base at V and 0 bases at J, with 9 bases in the middle. This CDR3 has 15 residues. Germline V lookup: CDR1 MDHEN, CDR2 SYDVKM. The CDR3 sequence is CASSLFTLMNTEAFF. DNA for the CDR3: TGTGCCAGCAGTTTATTTACACTGATGAACACTGAAGCTTTCTTT.

Comment on this clone: The same CDR3 is also encoded by other DNA sequences in this sample. The chain joins TRBV19 to TRBJ2-7, with TRBD2 matching 7 bases. This CDR3 has 14 residues. V lost 9 bases and J lost 0; bases outside the gene matches: 8. Germline-derived CDR1 and CDR2 are LNHDA and SQIVND (reference sequence). Here the CDR3 reads CASSLGGSSYEQYF. CDR3 nucleotides: TGTGCCAGCAGTCTTGGCGGGAGCTCCTACGAGCAGTACTTC.

Only one count was recorded for this clone. Different DNA sequences within this sample yield the same CDR3. The chain couples TRBV5-4 to TRBJ2-7; D is undetermined. The CDR3 consists of 13 residues. Between the trimmed V and J ends, which lost 0 bases and 3 bases, there was a span of 7 bases. CDR1 and CDR2 from the germline V gene are SGHNT and YYREEE (reference sequence). DNA of the CDR3: TGTGCCAGCAGCTTGGGGGCGAACTACGAGCAGTACTTC. Amino acids: CASSLGANYEQYF. Full variable domain (outside the CDR3, taken from reference TRBV5-4 and TRBJ2-7): ETGVTQSPTHLIKTRGQQVTLRCSSQSGHNTVSWYQQALGQGPQFIFQYYREEENGRGNFPPRFSGLQFPNYSSELNVNALELDDSALYLCASSLGANYEQYFGPGTRLTVT.

This chain links TRBV4-1 with TRBJ1-1, with TRBD1 identical over 7 bases. The germline CDR1 and CDR2 sequences are MGHRA and YSYEKL. The CDR3 is made up of 11 amino acids. Losses at the gene ends were 5 bases for V and 14 bases for J; bases not matched to a gene: 8. The CDR3 is CASSERQGLFF. The DNA for the CDR3 is TGCGCCAGCAGCGAACGACAGGGCCTATTCTTT.

Notes on this clone: Other DNA sequences within the sample encode an identical CDR3. The chain employs TRBV5-4 and TRBJ1-4; D gene unclear. CDR1 is SGHNT, CDR2 YYREEE, per germline (reference sequence). The CDR3 contains 13 residues. Trimming cost V 0 bases and J 4 bases, with 4 bases left between them. The CDR3 nucleotides read TGTGCCAGCAGCTTGGACAGTAATGAAAAACTGTTTTTT. Protein product: CASSLDSNEKLFF.

This clone was picked up one time. The gene calls are TRBV13 and TRBJ2-3; TRBD1 matches at 9 bases. V lost 4 bases and J lost 2; bases outside the gene matches: 4. Germline values: CDR1 PRHDT, CDR2 FYEKMQ (reference sequence). The CDR3 spans 15 residues. Here the CDR3 DNA reads TGTGCCAGCAGCTCCCACAGGGGGCTCACAGATACGCAGTATTTT. Translation gives CASSSHRGLTDTQYF. The full variable domain, its missing parts supplied by reference TRBV13 and TRBJ2-3, is AAGVIQSPRHLIKEKRETATLKCYPIPRHDTVYWYQQGPGQDPQFLISFYEKMQSDKGSIPDRFSAQQFSDYHSELNMSSLELGDSALYFCASSSHRGLTDTQYFGPGTRLTVL.

The chain couples TRBV10-3 to TRBJ2-7; 10 bases line up with TRBD2. The CDR3 is 18 amino acids. CDR1 is ENHRY and CDR2 is SYGVKD in the germline V gene. With 4 bases clipped from V and 3 bases from J, the junction kept 15 bases outside the gene matches. CDR3 protein: CAISGEREGLSPDYEQYF. The CDR3 DNA reads as TGTGCCATCAGTGGTGAGCGGGAGGGCCTGTCCCCAGACTACGAGCAGTACTTC.

The sample holds one count of this clone. The V call is TRBV5-6, the J call TRBJ1-2; weak D call: TRBD1 (5 bases). Germline lookup yields CDR1 SGHDT and CDR2 YYEEEE. The germline V and J ends were trimmed by 4 bases and 3 bases, with 7 bases remaining between them. The CDR3 is 12 residues long. The CDR3 region has the DNA TGTGCCAGCAGCAGGGACGACTATGGCTACACCTTC. As protein: CASSRDDYGYTF.

CDR3 coding DNA: TGTGCCAGCAGTGAATGGGTTAGCGGGGGCGGGGATGAGCAGTTCTTC. Its protein product is CASSEWVSGGGDEQFF. The chain recombines TRBV25-1 with TRBJ2-1, with TRBD2 identical over 9 bases. The germline V gene has CDR1 MGHDK and CDR2 SYGVNS. This CDR3 is 16 amino acids long. V lost 1 base and J lost 8; bases outside the gene matches: 9.

The rearrangement joins TRBV4-1 to TRBJ1-4; no reliable D call. Germline CDR1 and CDR2: MGHRA and YSYEKL. Trimming pared 0 bases from V and 7 bases from J, leaving 12 bases between. CDR3 size: 15 residues. The CDR3 loop is CASSQDRGTGEKLFF. The CDR3 DNA reads TGCGCCAGCAGCCAAGATCGGGGTACGGGTGAAAAACTGTTTTTT.

Note on this clone: Other DNA sequences in the same sample also yield this CDR3. The chain carries TRBV27 and TRBJ2-1; no definite D call. Trimming took off 8 bases at V and 5 bases at J, with 7 bases between the two ends. Germline V gives CDR1 MNHEY, CDR2 SMNVEV (reference sequence). The CDR3 contains 11 residues. The CDR3: CASSLDNEQFF. The CDR3 DNA sequence: TGTGCCAGCTCTCTAGACAATGAGCAGTTCTTC.

For the CDR3, the DNA is TGTGCCAGCAGTATAAGCGGGCGGTCCTACGAGCAGTACTTC. Translation: CASSISGRSYEQYF. The V call is TRBV27, the J call TRBJ2-7; D possibly corresponds to TRBD2 (6 bases). This CDR3 spans 14 amino acids. V dropped 5 bases and J dropped 1 base, with 12 bases sitting between them. Germline CDR1 and CDR2: MNHEY and SMNVEV (reference sequence).

V gene TRBV18 combines with J gene TRBJ2-2, with D maybe TRBD2 (6 bases). Trimming took 0 bases from V and 3 from J, leaving 11 bases between them. CDR1 KGHSH and CDR2 LQKENI come from the germline V gene. This CDR3 is built from 16 residues. Here the CDR3 DNA reads TGTGCCAGCTCACCACCGGTAGCGGACGACACCGGGGAGCTGTTTTTT. This gives the protein CASSPPVADDTGELFF.